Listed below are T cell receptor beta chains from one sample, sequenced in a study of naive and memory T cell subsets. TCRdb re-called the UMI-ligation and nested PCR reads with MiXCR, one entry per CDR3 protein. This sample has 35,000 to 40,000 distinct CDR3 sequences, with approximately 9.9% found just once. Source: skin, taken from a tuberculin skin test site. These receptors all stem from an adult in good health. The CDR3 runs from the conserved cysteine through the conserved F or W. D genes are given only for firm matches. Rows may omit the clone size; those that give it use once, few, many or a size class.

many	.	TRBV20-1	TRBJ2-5	CSARVNGKETQYF	TGCAGTGCTAGGGTCAACGGAAAAGAGACCCAGTACTTC
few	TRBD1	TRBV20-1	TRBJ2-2	CSADRGRGTGELFF	TGCAGTGCCGACAGGGGGCGCGGGACCGGGGAGCTGTTTTTT
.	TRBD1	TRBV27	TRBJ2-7	CASRNRGYEQYF	TGTGCCAGCAGGAACAGGGGGTACGAGCAGTACTTC
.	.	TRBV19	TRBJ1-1	CDDMNTEAFF	TGTGATGATATGAACACTGAAGCTTTCTTT
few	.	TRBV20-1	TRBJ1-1	CSSQDSPIRNTEAFF	TGCAGTTCCCAAGACAGCCCGATACGAAACACTGAAGCTTTCTTT
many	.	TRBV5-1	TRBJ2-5	CASSSGGAGAETQYF	TGCGCCAGCAGCTCTGGAGGGGCAGGGGCGGAGACCCAGTACTTC
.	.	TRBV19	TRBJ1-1	CASSGSWDTEAFF	TGTGCCAGTAGCGGATCATGGGACACTGAAGCTTTCTTT
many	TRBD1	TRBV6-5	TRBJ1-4	CASSYFGTGAPEEKLFF	TGTGCCAGCAGTTACTTCGGGACAGGGGCCCCAGAGGAAAAACTGTTTTTT
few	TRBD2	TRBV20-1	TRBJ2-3	CSAREVLESGGAPDTQYF	TGCAGTGCTAGAGAAGTTTTGGAATCGGGGGGAGCCCCAGATACGCAGTATTTT
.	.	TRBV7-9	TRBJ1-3	CASSFWNSGNTIYF	TGTGCCAGCAGCTTTTGGAACTCTGGAAACACCATATATTTT
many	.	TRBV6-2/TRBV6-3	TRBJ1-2	CASSPIKPGIYGYTF	TGTGCCAGCAGTCCAATTAAGCCCGGAATCTATGGCTACACCTTC
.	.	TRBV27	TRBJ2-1	CASTLLGTTSNEQFF	TGTGCCAGCACCCTCCTCGGGACAACTTCGAATGAGCAGTTCTTC
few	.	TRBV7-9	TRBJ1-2	CASSRERGFHDYGYTF	TGTGCCAGCAGCCGCGAAAGGGGTTTTCACGACTATGGCTACACCTTC
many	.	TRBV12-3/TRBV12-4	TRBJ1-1	CASTDPGEAAATEAFF	TGTGCCAGCACCGACCCGGGGGAGGCCGCGGCTACTGAAGCTTTCTTT
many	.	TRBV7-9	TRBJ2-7	CASSPRTTYEQYF	TGTGCCAGCAGCCCAAGGACAACTTACGAGCAGTACTTC
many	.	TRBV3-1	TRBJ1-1	CASSQGDTGPQAFF	TGTGCCAGCAGCCAAGGGGATACGGGGCCACAAGCTTTCTTT
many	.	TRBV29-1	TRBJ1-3	CSVEGGLGNTIYF	TGCAGCGTTGAGGGGGGGCTTGGAAACACCATATATTTT
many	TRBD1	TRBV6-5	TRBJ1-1	CASSRDGTGEDEAFF	TGTGCCAGCAGCCGAGACGGGACAGGGGAGGATGAAGCTTTCTTT
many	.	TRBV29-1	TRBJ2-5	CSANCEETQYF	TGCAGCGCCAACTGCGAAGAGACCCAGTACTTC
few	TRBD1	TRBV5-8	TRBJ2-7	CASSPTGTGFYEQYF	TGTGCCAGCAGCCCTACCGGGACAGGGTTCTACGAGCAGTACTTC
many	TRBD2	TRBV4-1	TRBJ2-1	CASSQGTSGTYNEQFF	TGCGCCAGCAGCCAGGGGACTAGCGGTACCTACAATGAGCAGTTCTTC
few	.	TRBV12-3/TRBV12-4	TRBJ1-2	CASSFEGDYGYTF	TGTGCCAGCAGTTTTGAGGGGGACTATGGCTACACCTTC
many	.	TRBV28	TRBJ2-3	CASSLLRGTQYF	TGTGCCAGCAGTTTATTGCGTGGTACGCAGTATTTT
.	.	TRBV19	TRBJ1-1	CASSIGWRDTEAFF	TGTGCCAGTAGTATTGGTTGGCGGGACACTGAAGCTTTCTTT
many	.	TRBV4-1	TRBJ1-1	CASSQGPTAFF	TGCGCCAGCAGCCAAGGTCCCACAGCTTTCTTT
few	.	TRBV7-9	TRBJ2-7	CASNLPGSYEQYF	TGTGCCAGCAACCTCCCAGGGTCCTACGAGCAGTACTTC
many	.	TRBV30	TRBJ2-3	CAWSRRVRDTQYF	TGTGCCTGGAGTAGGAGGGTGCGGGATACGCAGTATTTT
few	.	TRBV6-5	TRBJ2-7	CASSLEAGMGRDEQYF	TGTGCCAGCAGTCTCGAGGCGGGAATGGGCCGGGACGAGCAGTACTTC
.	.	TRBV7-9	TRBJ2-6	CASSPRASGANVLTF	TGTGCCAGCAGCCCCCGGGCCTCTGGGGCCAACGTCCTGACTTTC
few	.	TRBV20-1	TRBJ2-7	CSAREQGDIYEQYF	TGCAGTGCTAGAGAACAGGGAGATATCTACGAGCAGTACTTC
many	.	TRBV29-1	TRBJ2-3	CSVPSYTDTQYF	TGCAGCGTACCCAGTTACACAGATACGCAGTATTTT
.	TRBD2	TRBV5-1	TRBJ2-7	CASSPQLARHPYEQYF	TGCGCCAGCAGCCCACAACTAGCGAGACATCCCTACGAGCAGTACTTC
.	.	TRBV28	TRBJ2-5	CATSMPGFGGRGTQYF	TGTGCCACATCAATGCCGGGATTCGGGGGAAGAGGGACCCAGTACTTC
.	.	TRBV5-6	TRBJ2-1	CASSPQPDGAYEQFF	TGTGCCAGCAGCCCACAGCCTGACGGGGCCTATGAGCAGTTCTTC
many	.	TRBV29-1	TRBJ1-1	CSGGRTNTEAFF	TGCAGCGGGGGGCGAACGAACACTGAAGCTTTCTTT
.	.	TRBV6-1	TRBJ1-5	CASRDSLNQPQHF	TGTGCCAGCAGGGACAGCCTCAATCAGCCCCAGCATTTT
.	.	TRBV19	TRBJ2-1	CASKEGGREEQFF	TGTGCCAGTAAGGAGGGGGGGCGGGAGGAGCAGTTCTTC
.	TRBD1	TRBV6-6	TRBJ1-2	CASRHQRDRERYGYTF	TGTGCCAGCAGACACCAGAGGGACAGGGAGAGGTATGGCTACACCTTC
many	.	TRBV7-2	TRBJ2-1	CASSLVSGTYNEQFF	TGTGCCAGCAGCTTAGTTAGCGGCACCTACAATGAGCAGTTCTTC
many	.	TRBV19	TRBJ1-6	CASSIGQKGHSPLHF	TGTGCCAGTAGTATAGGACAGAAGGGGCATTCACCCCTCCACTTT
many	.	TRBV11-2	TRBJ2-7	CASSPSRDNYEQYF	TGTGCCAGCAGCCCCAGCCGGGACAACTACGAGCAGTACTTC
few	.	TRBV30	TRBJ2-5	CAWSVRLQETQYF	TGTGCCTGGAGTGTACGTTTACAAGAGACCCAGTACTTC
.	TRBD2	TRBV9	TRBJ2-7	CASSVVTSGSYEQYF	TGTGCCAGCAGCGTAGTGACTAGCGGCTCCTACGAGCAGTACTTC
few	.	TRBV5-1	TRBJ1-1	CASSWGMANTEAFF	TGCGCCAGCAGCTGGGGGATGGCGAACACTGAAGCTTTCTTT
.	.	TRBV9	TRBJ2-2	CASSVVGGSGELFF	TGTGCCAGCAGCGTAGTGGGCGGGTCCGGGGAGCTGTTTTTT
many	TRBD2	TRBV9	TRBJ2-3	CASSPLAGGGVQDTQYF	TGTGCCAGCAGCCCCCTAGCGGGAGGGGGAGTTCAAGATACGCAGTATTTT
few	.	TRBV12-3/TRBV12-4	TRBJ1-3	CASSLSRGANTIYF	TGTGCCAGCAGTTTAAGCCGCGGAGCAAACACCATATATTTT
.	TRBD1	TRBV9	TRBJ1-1	CASSGKGQPNTEAFF	TGTGCCAGCAGTGGTAAGGGACAGCCGAACACTGAAGCTTTCTTT
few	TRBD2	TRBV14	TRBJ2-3	CASSPLAGERNTQYF	TGTGCCAGCAGCCCTTTAGCGGGAGAAAGGAATACGCAGTATTTT
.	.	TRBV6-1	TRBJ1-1	CASSEGATQGRAFF	TGTGCCAGCAGTGAGGGGGCCACCCAGGGTAGGGCTTTCTTT
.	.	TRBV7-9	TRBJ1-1	CASSHEGREAFF	TGTGCCAGCAGCCACGAAGGACGGGAAGCTTTCTTT
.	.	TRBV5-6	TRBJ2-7	CASSYAGQLYEQYF	TGTGCCAGCAGCTACGCCGGACAGCTCTACGAGCAGTACTTC
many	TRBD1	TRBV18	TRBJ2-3	CASSPGQGGTDTQYF	TGTGCCAGCTCACCTGGACAGGGAGGCACAGATACGCAGTATTTT
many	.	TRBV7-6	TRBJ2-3	CASSLAPDTQYF	TGTGCCAGCAGCTTAGCCCCAGATACGCAGTATTTT
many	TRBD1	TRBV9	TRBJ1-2	CASSETGSPFYGYTF	TGTGCCAGCAGCGAGACAGGGTCCCCCTTCTATGGCTACACCTTC
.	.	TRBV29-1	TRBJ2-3	CSVDGGGSTDTQYF	TGCAGCGTTGATGGTGGCGGGAGCACAGATACGCAGTATTTT
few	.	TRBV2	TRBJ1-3	CASSEARGGSGNTIYF	TGTGCCAGCAGTGAAGCGCGGGGGGGCTCTGGAAACACCATATATTTT
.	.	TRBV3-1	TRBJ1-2	CASSQDVGGDGYTF	TGTGCCAGCAGCCAAGACGTAGGGGGAGATGGCTACACCTTC
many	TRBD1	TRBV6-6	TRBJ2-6	CASSFSYGQGLRVSGANVLTF	TGTGCCAGCAGTTTCTCATACGGACAGGGGTTACGAGTGTCTGGGGCCAACGTCCTGACTTTC
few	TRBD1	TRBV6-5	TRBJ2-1	CASSYSTGTGNYNEQFF	TGTGCCAGCAGTTATTCCACCGGGACAGGGAATTACAATGAGCAGTTCTTC